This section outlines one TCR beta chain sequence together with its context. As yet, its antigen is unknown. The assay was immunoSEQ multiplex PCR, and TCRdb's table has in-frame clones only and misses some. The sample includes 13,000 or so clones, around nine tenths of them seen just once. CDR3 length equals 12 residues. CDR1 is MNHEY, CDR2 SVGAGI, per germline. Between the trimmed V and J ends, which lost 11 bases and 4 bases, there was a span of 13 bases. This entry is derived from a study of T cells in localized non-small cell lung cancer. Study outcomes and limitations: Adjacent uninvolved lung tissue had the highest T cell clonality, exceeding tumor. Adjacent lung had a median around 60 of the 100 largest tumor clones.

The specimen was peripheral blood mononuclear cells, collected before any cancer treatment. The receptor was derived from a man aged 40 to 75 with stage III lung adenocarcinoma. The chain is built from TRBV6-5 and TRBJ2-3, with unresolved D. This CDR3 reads CAVSVPSDTQYF. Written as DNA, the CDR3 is TGTGCCGTATCCGTCCCGTCAGATACGCAGTATTTT.